Listed here are 17 T cell receptor beta chains from one sample, sequenced in a study of fetal regulatory T cell absence and autoimmunity. Profiled with immunoSEQ multiplex PCR; TCRdb holds only in-frame clones, not every one. The data contain 95,000 or so clones, around 72% of them singletons. Material for sequencing was pancreas tissue. All receptors derive from a male donor with IPEX syndrome.

This chain connects TRBV10-3 to TRBJ1-2; TRBD1 matches at 7 bases. There are 13 residues in the CDR3. The V segment lost 9 bases and the J segment 4 bases; nucleotides outside the gene matches: 8. Germline CDR1 reads ENHRY; CDR2 reads SYGVKD. The CDR3: CAIWLAGGYGYTF. The CDR3 DNA reads TGTGCCATATGGCTCGCAGGGGGCTATGGCTACACCTTC.

Worth noting for this clone: Its ends do not fully match the called genes, so a read error is possible. The V call is TRBV6-5, the J call TRBJ2-7; perhaps TRBD2 as D (6 bases). Looked up from germline, CDR1 is MNHEY and CDR2 is SVGAGI. The CDR3 has 13 residues. CDR3: CAISESGDPEQYF. In DNA form, the CDR3 reads TGTGCCATCAGTGAGTCGGGGGACCCCGAGCAGTACTTC.

The chain combines TRBV29-1 with TRBJ1-4; TRBD1 agrees at 8 bases. Germline CDR1 is SQVTM and CDR2 is ANQGSEA. Losses at the gene ends were 5 bases for V and 8 bases for J; bases not matched to a gene: 7. CDR3 length: 13 amino acids. The CDR3 nucleotides are TGCAGCGTTCAACAGGGGGTGCGGGAAAAACTGTTTTTT. Protein: CSVQQGVREKLFF.

This sequence joins TRBV7-2 and TRBJ2-7; TRBD2 agrees at 12 bases. Per germline, CDR1 SGHTA and CDR2 FQGNSA. This CDR3 has 18 residues. Trimming at V came to 0 bases and at J to 1 base, leaving 7 bases not matched to a gene. The CDR3 sequence is CASSLALAGGSLSYEQYF. The CDR3 coding sequence is TGTGCCAGCAGCTTAGCCCTAGCGGGGGGGTCTTTGTCCTACGAGCAGTACTTC. The entire variable domain, with the rest obtained from reference TRBV7-2 and TRBJ2-7, is as follows: GAGVSQSPSNKVTEKGKDVELRCDPISGHTALYWYRQSLGQGLEFLIYFQGNSAPDKSGLPSDRFSAERTGGSVSTLTIQRTQQEDSAVYLCASSLALAGGSLSYEQYFGPGTRLTVT.

The chain recombines TRBV11-3 with TRBJ2-7; D is possibly TRBD1 or TRBD2 (5 bases each). The CDR3 runs 18 residues. Trimming removed 1 base at V and 0 bases at J, with 19 bases between. Germline loops: CDR1 SGHNT, CDR2 YENEEA. For the CDR3, the DNA is TGTGCCAGCAGCTTAGCCCTCGGGACGCAAAGGAGCTCCTACGAGCAGTACTTC. Translating gives CASSLALGTQRSSYEQYF.

This clone was picked up a small number of times. The CDR3 is CASSQSTGGDTEAFF. The CDR3 region has the DNA TGCGCCAGCAGTCAATCGACAGGGGGTGACACTGAAGCTTTCTTT. V gene TRBV23-1 combines with J gene TRBJ1-1, with TRBD1 matching over 9 bases. TRBV23-1 is given ORF status, its function remaining uncertain. CDR3 size: 15 residues. V lost 0 bases, J lost 3 bases, and 2 bases stayed unmatched.

The chain recombines TRBV20-1 with TRBJ2-7; D unresolved. The germline V gene encodes CDR1 DFQATT and CDR2 SNEGSKA (reference sequence). V lost 2 bases, J lost 4 bases, and 6 bases lay in between. The CDR3 has 11 amino acids. The CDR3 nucleotides are TGCAGTGCTAGACTGAATTACGAGCAGTACTTC. Translating gives CSARLNYEQYF.

The CDR3 region has the DNA TGTGCCATCAGTGGTCATACCGGGGAGCTGTTTTTT. Translating gives CAISGHTGELFF. The chain combines TRBV10-3 with TRBJ2-2; no firm D call. Looked up from germline, CDR1 is ENHRY and CDR2 is SYGVKD. V was shortened by 4 bases and J by 5 bases, with 5 bases between the two germline ends. This CDR3 has 12 amino acids.

The chain has TRBV10-1 and TRBJ1-1; possible D gene TRBD1, 5 bases. The CDR3 is 16 amino acids. Deletions cut 7 bases from V and 5 bases from J, with 23 bases between. CDR1 and CDR2 (germline): WNHNN, SYGVQD (reference sequence). DNA for the CDR3: TGCGCCAGCACTCTGAGGGCCACAGGCAGCGAAACTGAAGCTTTCTTT. Protein product: CASTLRATGSETEAFF.

The V call is TRBV5-1, the J call TRBJ2-3; 14 bases match TRBD2. The CDR3 is 16 residues long. The V gene's germline CDR1 is SGHRS and CDR2 YFSETQ. The trim removed 3 bases at V and 6 bases at J, leaving 6 bases unmatched. In DNA, the CDR3 is TGCGCCAGCAGCTCTCTGACTAGCGGGGGGGCGGATACGCAGTATTTT. Translating it yields CASSSLTSGGADTQYF.

The chain recombines TRBV21-1 with TRBJ1-2; TRBD1 is the table's D call, not checked against the DNA. TRBV21-1 is annotated as a pseudogene. The CDR3 covers 13 residues. The CDR3: CASSKAGGYGYTF. Written as DNA, the CDR3 is TGTGCCAGCAGCAAAGCAGGGGGCTATGGCTACACCTTC.

This clone appeared a single time. The chain combines TRBV10-3 with TRBJ1-1; D gene uncertain. Trimming removed 5 bases from V and 3 bases from J, with 10 bases in between. The CDR3 sequence is 13 residues long. Per the germline V gene, CDR1 is ENHRY and CDR2 is SYGVKD. The CDR3 DNA sequence: TGTGCCATCAGTCCAGGCCCCGACACTGAAGCTTTCTTT. Residues: CAISPGPDTEAFF.

This chain joins TRBV5-1 and TRBJ2-7; 7 bases map to TRBD1. The CDR3 totals 15 residues. V shed 7 bases and J 3 bases; nucleotides not matched to a gene: 13. Germline V gene lookup returns CDR1 SGHRS and CDR2 YFSETQ. The CDR3 spells CASRMGRDRFYEQYF. The DNA for the CDR3 is TGCGCCAGCCGAATGGGCCGGGACAGATTCTACGAGCAGTACTTC.

CDR3 in amino acids: CASSLAGEGETQYF. Written as DNA, the CDR3 is TGTGCCAGCAGCTTAGCGGGGGAGGGAGAGACCCAGTACTTC. The chain recombines TRBV7-9 with TRBJ2-5; 7 bases map to TRBD2. V was clipped by 0 bases and J by 4 bases; unmatched bases: 2. The CDR3 length is 14 residues. The germline CDR1 and CDR2 sequences are SEHNR and FQNEAQ (reference sequence).

The rearrangement uses TRBV6-1 and TRBJ1-5; no clear D. CDR3 length equals 15 residues. The V gene's germline CDR1 is MNHNS and CDR2 SASEGT. V was cut by 2 bases and J by 0 bases, with 8 bases left in between. The CDR3 is CASSEPRYSNQPQHF. Here the CDR3 DNA reads TGTGCCAGCAGTGAACCTCGGTATAGCAATCAGCCCCAGCATTTT.

This clone was observed a single time. Other nucleotide sequences from this sample produce the same CDR3. V and J are TRBV7-9 and TRBJ2-2; D is uncertain. Germline CDR1 is SEHNR and CDR2 is FQNEAQ (reference sequence). The CDR3 contains 13 residues. Deletions cut 1 base from V and 3 bases from J, with 3 bases between. CDR3 DNA: TGTGCCAGCAGCTTAGGCTACACCGGGGAGCTGTTTTTT. It encodes CASSLGYTGELFF.

The V call is TRBV2, the J call TRBJ2-3; TRBD2 might be the D (5 bases). The CDR3 consists of 12 residues. Trimming removed 5 bases from V and 11 bases from J, with 14 bases in between. The germline gives CDR1 SNHLY, CDR2 FYNNEI. The chain's CDR3 is CASSRLAGGQYF. Here the CDR3 DNA reads TGTGCCAGCAGTCGTCTAGCAGGTGGGCAGTATTTT.